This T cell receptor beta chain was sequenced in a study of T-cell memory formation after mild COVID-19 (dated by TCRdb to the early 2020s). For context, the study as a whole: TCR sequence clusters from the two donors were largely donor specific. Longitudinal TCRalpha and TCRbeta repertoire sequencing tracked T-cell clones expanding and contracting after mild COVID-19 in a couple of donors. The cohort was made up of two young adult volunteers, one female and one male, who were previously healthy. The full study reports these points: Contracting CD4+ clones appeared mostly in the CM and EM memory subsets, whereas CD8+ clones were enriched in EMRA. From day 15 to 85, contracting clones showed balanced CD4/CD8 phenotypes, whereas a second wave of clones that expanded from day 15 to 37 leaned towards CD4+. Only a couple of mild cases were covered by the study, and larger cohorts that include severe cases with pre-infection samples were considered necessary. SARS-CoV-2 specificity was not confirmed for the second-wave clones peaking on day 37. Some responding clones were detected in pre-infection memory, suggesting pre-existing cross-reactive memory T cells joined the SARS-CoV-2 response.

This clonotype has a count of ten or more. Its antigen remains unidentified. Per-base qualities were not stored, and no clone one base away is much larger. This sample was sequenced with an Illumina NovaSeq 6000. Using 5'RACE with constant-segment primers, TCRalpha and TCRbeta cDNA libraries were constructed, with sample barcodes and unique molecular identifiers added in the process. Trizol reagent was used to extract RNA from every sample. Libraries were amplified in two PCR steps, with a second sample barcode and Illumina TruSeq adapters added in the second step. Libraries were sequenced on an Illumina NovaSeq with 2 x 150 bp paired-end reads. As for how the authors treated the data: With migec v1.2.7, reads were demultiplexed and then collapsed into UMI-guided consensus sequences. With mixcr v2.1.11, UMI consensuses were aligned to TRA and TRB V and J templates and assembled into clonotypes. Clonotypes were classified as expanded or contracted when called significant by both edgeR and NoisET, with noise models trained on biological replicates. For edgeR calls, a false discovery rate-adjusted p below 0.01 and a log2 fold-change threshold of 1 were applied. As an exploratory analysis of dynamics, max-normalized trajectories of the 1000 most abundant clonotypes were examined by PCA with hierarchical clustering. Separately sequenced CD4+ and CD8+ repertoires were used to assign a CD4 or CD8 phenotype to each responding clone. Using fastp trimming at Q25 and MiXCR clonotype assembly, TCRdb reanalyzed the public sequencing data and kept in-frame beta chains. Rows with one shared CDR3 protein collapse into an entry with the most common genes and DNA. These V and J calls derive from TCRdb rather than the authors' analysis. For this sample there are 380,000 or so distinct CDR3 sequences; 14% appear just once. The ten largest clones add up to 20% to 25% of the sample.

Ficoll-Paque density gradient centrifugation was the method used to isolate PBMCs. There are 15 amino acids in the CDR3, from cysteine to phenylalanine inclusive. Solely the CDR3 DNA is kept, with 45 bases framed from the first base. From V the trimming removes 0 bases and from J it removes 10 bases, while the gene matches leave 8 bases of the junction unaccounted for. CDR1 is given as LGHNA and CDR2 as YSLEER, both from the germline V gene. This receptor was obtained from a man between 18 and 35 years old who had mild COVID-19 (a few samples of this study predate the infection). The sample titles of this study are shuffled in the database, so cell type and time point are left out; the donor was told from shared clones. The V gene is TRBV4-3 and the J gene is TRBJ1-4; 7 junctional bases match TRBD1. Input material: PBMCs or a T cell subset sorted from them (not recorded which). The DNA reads TGCGCCAGCAGCCAAGACAGGCAGGGGGTAGGAAAACTGTTTTTT. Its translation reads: CASSQDRQGVGKLFF.